These T cell receptor beta chains were read from a single sample in a study of CD8+ T cells in alopecia areata. Sequencing used immunoSEQ multiplex PCR; TCRdb keeps in-frame clones, though not all of them. The sample comprises 190,000 or so clones, roughly 61% of which are singletons, and roughly 12% rests with the top ten. The source material was CD8+ T cells sorted from blood, sampled at week 24, from a patient treated with tofacitinib. The receptors here all came from a human donor with alopecia areata. Both conserved end residues are part of each CDR3. D genes are given only for firm matches. Some rows mark clone size as missing; the rest say once, few, many or name a class of expanded clone.

TRBV13	few	TRBJ2-7	NA	TGTGCCAGCACCTTTCCCCAGGGGCTAGGCGAGCAGTACTTC	CASTFPQGLGEQYF
TRBV6-1	NA	TRBJ2-7	NA	TGTGCCAGCAGTGAAGACGAGGGAAGCTCCTACGAGCAGTACTTC	CASSEDEGSSYEQYF
TRBV29-1	NA	TRBJ1-2	NA	TGCAGCGTCCCCGAGTTTAACTATGGCTACACCTTC	CSVPEFNYGYTF
TRBV4-1	few	TRBJ1-2	NA	TGCGCCAGCAGCCAAGAAGGGGGCTATGGCTACACCTTC	CASSQEGGYGYTF
TRBV6-5	NA	TRBJ1-5	NA	TGTGCCAGCAGTTATGAGGGCAATCAGCCCCAGCATTTT	CASSYEGNQPQHF
TRBV11-2	NA	TRBJ2-7	NA	TGTGCCAGCAGGGATCCGGGACTCTCCTACGAGCAGTACTTC	CASRDPGLSYEQYF
TRBV5-6	NA	TRBJ2-3	NA	TGTGCCAGCAGCTTCGGCCAGGGGTTAGATACGCAGTATTTT	CASSFGQGLDTQYF
TRBV30	NA	TRBJ1-1	NA	TGTGCCTGGAAGGACAGTCGTGCTGAAGCTTTCTTT	CAWKDSRAEAFF
TRBV27	NA	TRBJ2-5	NA	TGTGCCAGCAGTCCAACCAGCGGGTGGGAGACCCAGTACTTC	CASSPTSGWETQYF
TRBV30	NA	TRBJ2-5	NA	TGTGCCTGGAGTGACCCCCTCGGCGGCCAAGAGACCCAGTACTTC	CAWSDPLGGQETQYF
TRBV5-1	NA	TRBJ2-5	TRBD2	TGCGCCAGCAGCTCCCGGACTAGTTTAGAGACCCAGTACTTC	CASSSRTSLETQYF
TRBV11-2	few	TRBJ1-1	TRBD1	TGTGCCAGCAGCATCCCCGCGGACAGGGCGTTCACTGAAGCTTTCTTT	CASSIPADRAFTEAFF
TRBV7-9	NA	TRBJ2-5	NA	TGTGCCAGCAGCTCCTCAAGGGCCGAGACAGAGACCCAGTACTTC	CASSSSRAETETQYF
TRBV5-6	NA	TRBJ1-2	TRBD1	TGTGCCAGCAGCTTGGGGGGACAGTACTATGGCTACACCTTC	CASSLGGQYYGYTF
TRBV9	NA	TRBJ1-2	TRBD1	TGTGCCAGCAGCGACCGGACAGGGAGGAATGGCTACACCTTC	CASSDRTGRNGYTF
TRBV7-3	once	TRBJ2-1	NA	TGTGCCAGCAGCTTCGGCAATGAGCAGTTCTTC	CASSFGNEQFF
TRBV2	few	TRBJ1-6	NA	TGTGCCAGCAGCGCATCGGGGGCAGGTTCACCCCTCCACTTT	CASSASGAGSPLHF
TRBV18	NA	TRBJ2-1	NA	TGTGCCAGCTCCCAGGGGGGTAGCTCCTACAATGAGCAGTTCTTC	CASSQGGSSYNEQFF
TRBV12-5	many	TRBJ1-6	NA	TGTGCTAGTGGCCCCCTCGCATCACCCCTCCACTTT	CASGPLASPLHF
TRBV11-1	NA	TRBJ1-4	NA	TGTGCCAGCAGCTCAACACACAGGGATGAAAAACTGTTTTTT	CASSSTHRDEKLFF
TRBV27	NA	TRBJ1-4	NA	TGTGCCAGCAGTACCGACGGAGGTGAAAAACTGTTTTTT	CASSTDGGEKLFF
TRBV7-9	NA	TRBJ1-2	NA	TGTGCCAGCAGCTCGATAGGGGGTTCGAACTATGGCTACACCTTC	CASSSIGGSNYGYTF
TRBV14	few	TRBJ1-3	NA	TGTGCCAGCAGCCCCGACTTGTCTGGAAACACCATATATTTT	CASSPDLSGNTIYF
TRBV11-2	NA	TRBJ2-2	TRBD1	TGTGCCAGCAGCTTTACCGGGACAGCAACCGGGGAGCTGTTTTTT	CASSFTGTATGELFF
TRBV27	NA	TRBJ2-7	NA	TGTGCCAGCAGTTCGAGTTCGGGCCGTACTTCCTACGAGCAGTACTTC	CASSSSSGRTSYEQYF
TRBV15	NA	TRBJ2-6	NA	TGTGCCACCAGCAGTGCAAGCGAGGGTTCCTCTGGGGCCAACGTCCTGACTTTC	CATSSASEGSSGANVLTF